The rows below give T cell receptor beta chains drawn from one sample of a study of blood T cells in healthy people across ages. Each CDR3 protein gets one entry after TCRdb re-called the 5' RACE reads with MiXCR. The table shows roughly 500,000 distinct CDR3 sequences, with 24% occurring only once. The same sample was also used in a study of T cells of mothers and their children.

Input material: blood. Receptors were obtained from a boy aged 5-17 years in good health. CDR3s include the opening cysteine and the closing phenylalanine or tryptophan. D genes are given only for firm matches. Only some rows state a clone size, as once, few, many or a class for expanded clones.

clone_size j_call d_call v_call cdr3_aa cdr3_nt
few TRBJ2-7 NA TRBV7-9 CASSSPRNEGGGGPGEQYF TGTGCCAGCAGCTCGCCAAGAAATGAGGGCGGAGGGGGTCCTGGTGAGCAGTACTTC
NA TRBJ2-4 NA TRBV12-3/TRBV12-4 CASSFLGNNIQYF TGTGCCAGCAGTTTTCTAGGAAATAACATTCAGTACTTC
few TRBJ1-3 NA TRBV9 CASSAQGTGNTIYF TGTGCCAGCAGCGCGCAGGGAACTGGAAACACCATATATTTT
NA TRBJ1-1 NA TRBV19 CASTPGRGNTEAFF TGTGCCAGTACGCCCGGGCGGGGGAACACTGAAGCTTTCTTT
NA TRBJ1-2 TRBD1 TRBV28 CASSSYGTGNYGYTF TGTGCCAGCAGTTCGTACGGGACAGGGAACTATGGCTACACCTTC
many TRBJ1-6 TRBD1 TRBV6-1 CASSEASGTGGSPLHF TGTGCCAGCAGTGAAGCCTCCGGGACAGGGGGTTCACCCCTCCACTTT
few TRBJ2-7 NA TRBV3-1 CASSQVRGPYEQYF TGTGCCAGCAGCCAAGTGCGGGGGCCCTACGAGCAGTACTTC
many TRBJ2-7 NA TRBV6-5 CASSYSGSSYEQYF TGTGCCAGCAGTTACTCTGGTAGCTCCTACGAGCAGTACTTC
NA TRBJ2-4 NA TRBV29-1 CSVEDSGIQYF TGCAGCGTTGAAGATTCCGGCATTCAGTACTTC
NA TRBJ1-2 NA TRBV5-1 CASSLGSQGNGYTF TGCGCCAGCAGCTTGGGATCCCAGGGGAATGGCTACACCTTC
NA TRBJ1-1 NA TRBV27 CASSLLGVNTEAFF TGTGCCAGCAGTTTATTGGGGGTGAACACTGAAGCTTTCTTT
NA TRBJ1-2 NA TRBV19 CASTQDNSNYGYTF TGTGCCAGTACCCAGGACAACTCAAACTATGGCTACACCTTC
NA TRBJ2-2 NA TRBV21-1 CASSKFAGLAGGPSTGELFF TGTGCCAGCAGCAAGTTCGCGGGACTAGCGGGAGGGCCCTCCACCGGGGAGCTGTTTTTT
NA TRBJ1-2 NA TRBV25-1 CASSPANYGYTF TGTGCCAGTTCTCCAGCTAACTATGGCTACACCTTC
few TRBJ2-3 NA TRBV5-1 CASSLAEITDTQYF TGCGCCAGCAGCTTGGCGGAGATCACAGATACGCAGTATTTT
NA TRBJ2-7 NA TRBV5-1 CASSLTKGWVYYEQYF TGCGCCAGCAGCTTGACTAAAGGGTGGGTCTACTACGAGCAGTACTTC
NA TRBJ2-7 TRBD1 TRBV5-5 CASSSTGTGNEQYF TGTGCCAGCAGTTCAACCGGGACAGGGAACGAGCAGTACTTC
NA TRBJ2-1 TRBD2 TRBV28 CASSLTSGGNHDEQFF TGTGCCAGCAGTTTGACTAGCGGGGGGAATCACGATGAGCAGTTCTTC
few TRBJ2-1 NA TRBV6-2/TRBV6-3 CASNKVWNEQFF TGTGCCAGCAACAAAGTATGGAATGAGCAGTTCTTC
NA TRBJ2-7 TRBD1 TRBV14 CASRLTGGAYEQYF TGTGCCAGCAGATTGACAGGGGGCGCATACGAGCAGTACTTC
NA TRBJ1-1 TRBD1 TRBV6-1 CASRSPGQGIYTEAFF TGTGCCAGCAGAAGTCCGGGACAGGGGATCTACACTGAAGCTTTCTTT
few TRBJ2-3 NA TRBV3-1 CASSRPVDKSFTDTQYF TGTGCCAGCAGCCGCCCCGTGGACAAATCCTTCACAGATACGCAGTATTTT
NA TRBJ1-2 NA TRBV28 CASSSGGPPYGYTF TGTGCCAGCAGTTCGGGGGGCCCACCCTATGGCTACACCTTC
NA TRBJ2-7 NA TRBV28 CASSSPSASSYEQYF TGTGCCAGCAGTTCCCCCTCGGCGAGCTCCTACGAGCAGTACTTC
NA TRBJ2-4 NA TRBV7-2 CAAPHGGPQGTVNVAKNIQYF TGTGCAGCACCCCATGGAGGCCCACAGGGAACGGTCAACGTGGCCAAAAACATTCAGTACTTC
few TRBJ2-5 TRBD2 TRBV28 CASKAGLAYQETQYF TGTGCCAGCAAGGCGGGACTAGCTTACCAAGAGACCCAGTACTTC
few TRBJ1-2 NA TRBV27 CASSPQGRGYTF TGTGCCAGCAGTCCTCAGGGTAGAGGCTACACCTTC
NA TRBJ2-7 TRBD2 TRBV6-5 CASSPTVPGGEQYF TGTGCCAGCAGTCCGACAGTCCCGGGGGGCGAGCAGTACTTC
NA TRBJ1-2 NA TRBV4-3 CASSQDRGKYYGYTF TGCGCCAGCAGCCAAGATCGGGGGAAATACTATGGCTACACCTTC
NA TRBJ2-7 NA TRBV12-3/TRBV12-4 CASSLAGKTYEQYF TGTGCCAGCAGTTTGGCGGGTAAAACTTACGAGCAGTACTTC
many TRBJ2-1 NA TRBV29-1 CSVEEAGVNEQFF TGCAGCGTTGAAGAGGCAGGGGTCAATGAGCAGTTCTTC
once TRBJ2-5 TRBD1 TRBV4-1 CASSQGQGPQETQYF TGCGCCAGCAGCCAGGGACAGGGGCCGCAGGAGACCCAGTACTTC
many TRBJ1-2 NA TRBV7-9 CASSLPQRMTGPLRGYTF TGTGCCAGCAGCTTGCCCCAGCGAATGACCGGGCCCCTGAGGGGCTACACCTTC
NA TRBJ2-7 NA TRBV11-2 CASSPRASFTYEQYF TGTGCCAGCAGCCCTCGGGCTAGCTTTACCTACGAGCAGTACTTC
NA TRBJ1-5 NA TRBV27 CASSPGRLVNNQPQHF TGTGCCAGCAGTCCGGGACGGCTCGTTAACAATCAGCCCCAGCATTTT
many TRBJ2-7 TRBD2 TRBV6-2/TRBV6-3 CASSYSVAGGHEQYF TGTGCCAGCAGTTACTCGGTGGCGGGAGGTCACGAGCAGTACTTC
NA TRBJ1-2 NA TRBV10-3 CAISEGSNYGYTF TGTGCCATCAGTGAGGGTTCTAACTATGGCTACACCTTC
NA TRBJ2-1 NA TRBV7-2 CASSPGRIQVDEQFF TGTGCCAGCAGCCCGGGGAGGATCCAGGTCGATGAGCAGTTCTTC
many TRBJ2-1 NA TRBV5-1 CASSREYEQFF TGCGCCAGCAGCAGAGAGTATGAGCAGTTCTTC
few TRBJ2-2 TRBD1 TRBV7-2 CASSVRGRITGELFF TGTGCCAGCAGCGTCAGGGGGCGGATCACCGGGGAGCTGTTTTTT
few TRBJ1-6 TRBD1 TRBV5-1 CASSANTGQSGSPLHF TGCGCCAGCAGCGCTAACACGGGACAGAGCGGTTCACCCCTCCACTTT
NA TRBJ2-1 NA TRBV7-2 CASSHRDGQFF TGCGCCAGCAGCCACAGGGATGGGCAGTTCTTC
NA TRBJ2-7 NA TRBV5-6 CASSASVGEQYF TGTGCCAGCAGCGCCTCGGTGGGCGAGCAGTACTTC
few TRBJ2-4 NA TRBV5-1 CASSQGGLNIQYF TGCGCCAGCAGCCAGGGGGGGCTAAACATTCAGTACTTC
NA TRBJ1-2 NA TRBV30 CAWRTAGYGYTF TGTGCCTGGAGGACAGCGGGCTATGGCTACACCTTC
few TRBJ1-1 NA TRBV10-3 CAIGGLGNTEAFF TGTGCCATCGGGGGTTTGGGGAACACTGAAGCTTTCTTT
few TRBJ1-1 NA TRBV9 CASSVAQNTEAFF TGTGCCAGCAGCGTAGCTCAGAACACTGAAGCTTTCTTT
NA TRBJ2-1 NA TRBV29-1 CSVEDLGDNVQFF TGCAGCGTTGAAGATCTCGGGGACAATGTGCAGTTCTTC
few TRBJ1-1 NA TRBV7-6 CASSYAGEAFF TGTGCCAGCAGCTATGCAGGGGAAGCTTTCTTT
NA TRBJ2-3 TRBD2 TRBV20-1 CSAGGTSGVSTDTQYF TGCAGTGCTGGCGGGACTAGCGGGGTCAGCACAGATACGCAGTATTTT
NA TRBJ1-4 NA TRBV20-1 CSASWSNEKLFF TGCAGTGCTAGTTGGAGTAATGAAAAACTGTTTTTT
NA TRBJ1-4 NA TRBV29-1 CSATGTPTNEKLFF TGCAGCGCCACCGGGACACCAACTAATGAAAAACTGTTTTTT
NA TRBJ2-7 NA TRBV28 CASTYRGGPTYEQYF TGTGCCAGCACATACAGGGGGGGCCCCACCTACGAGCAGTACTTC
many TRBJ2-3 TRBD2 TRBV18 CASSPRVSGTSTDTQYF TGTGCCAGCTCACCACGTGTTAGCGGGACAAGCACAGATACGCAGTATTTT
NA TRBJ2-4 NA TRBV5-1 CASSTNRGAKNIQYF TGCGCCAGCAGCACTAATAGAGGGGCCAAAAACATTCAGTACTTC
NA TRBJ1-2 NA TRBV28 CASSLVGAHYGYTF TGTGCCAGCAGTTTAGTCGGGGCCCACTATGGCTACACCTTC
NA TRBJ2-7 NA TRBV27 CASSPHPTGNEQYF TGTGCCAGCAGTCCCCATCCAACAGGGAACGAGCAGTACTTC
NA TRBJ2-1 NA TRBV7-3 CASSMPETYNEQFF TGTGCCAGCAGCATGCCCGAGACCTACAATGAGCAGTTCTTC